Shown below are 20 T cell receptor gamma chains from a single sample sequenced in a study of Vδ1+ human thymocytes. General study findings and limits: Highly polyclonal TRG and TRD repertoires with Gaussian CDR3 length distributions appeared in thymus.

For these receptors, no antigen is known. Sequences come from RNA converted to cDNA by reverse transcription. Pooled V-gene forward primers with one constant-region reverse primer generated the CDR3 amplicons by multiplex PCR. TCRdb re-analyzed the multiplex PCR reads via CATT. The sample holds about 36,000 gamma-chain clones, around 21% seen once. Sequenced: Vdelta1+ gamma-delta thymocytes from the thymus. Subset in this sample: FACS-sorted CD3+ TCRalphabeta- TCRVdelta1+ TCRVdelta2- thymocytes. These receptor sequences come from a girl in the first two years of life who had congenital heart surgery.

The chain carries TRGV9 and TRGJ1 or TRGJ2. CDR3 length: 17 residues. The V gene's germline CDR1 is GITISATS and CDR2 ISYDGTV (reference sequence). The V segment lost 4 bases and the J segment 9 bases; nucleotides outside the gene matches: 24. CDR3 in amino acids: CALWDPLILELPTKKLF. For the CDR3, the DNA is TGTGCCTTGTGGGACCCGTTAATTTTGGAGTTACCCACTAAGAAACTCTTT.

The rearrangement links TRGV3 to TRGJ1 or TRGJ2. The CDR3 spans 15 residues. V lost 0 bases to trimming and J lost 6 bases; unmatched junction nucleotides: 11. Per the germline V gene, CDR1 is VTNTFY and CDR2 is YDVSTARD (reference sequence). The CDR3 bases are TGTGCCACCTGGGACAGGCCGGGATTTGGTTATAAGAAACTCTTT. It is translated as CATWDRPGFGYKKLF.

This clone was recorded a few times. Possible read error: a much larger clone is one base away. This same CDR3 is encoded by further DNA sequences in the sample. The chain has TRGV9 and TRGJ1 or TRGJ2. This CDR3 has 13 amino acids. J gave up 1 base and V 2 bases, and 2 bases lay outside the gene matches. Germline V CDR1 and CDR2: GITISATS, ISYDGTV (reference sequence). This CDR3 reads CALWEGNYYKKLF. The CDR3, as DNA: TGTGCCTTGTGGGAGGGTAATTATTATAAGAAACTCTTT.

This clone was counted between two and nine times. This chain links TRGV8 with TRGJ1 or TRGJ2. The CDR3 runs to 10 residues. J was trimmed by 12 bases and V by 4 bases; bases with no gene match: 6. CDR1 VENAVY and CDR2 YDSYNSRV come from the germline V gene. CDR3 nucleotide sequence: TGTGCCACCTGGGAAGGGAGGAAACTCTTT. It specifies CATWEGRKLF.

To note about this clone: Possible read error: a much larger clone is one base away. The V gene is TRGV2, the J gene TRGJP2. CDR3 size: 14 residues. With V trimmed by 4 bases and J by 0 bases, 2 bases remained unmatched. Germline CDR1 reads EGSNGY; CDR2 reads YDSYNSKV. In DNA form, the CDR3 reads TGTGCCACCTGGGAAGATAGTAGTGATTGGATCAAGACGTTT. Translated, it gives CATWEDSSDWIKTF.

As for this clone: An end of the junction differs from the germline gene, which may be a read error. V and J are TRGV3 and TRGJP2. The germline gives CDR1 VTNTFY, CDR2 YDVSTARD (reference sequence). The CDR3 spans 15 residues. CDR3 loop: CATWDRHSSDWVKTF. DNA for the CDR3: TGTGCCACCTGGGACAGGCATAGTAGTGATTGGGTCAAGACGTTT.

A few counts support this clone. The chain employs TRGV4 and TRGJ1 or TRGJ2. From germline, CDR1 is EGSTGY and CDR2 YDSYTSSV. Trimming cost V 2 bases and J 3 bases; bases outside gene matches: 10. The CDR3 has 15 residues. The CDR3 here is CATWDDFPLYYKKLF. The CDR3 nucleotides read TGTGCCACCTGGGATGATTTTCCCCTTTATTATAAGAAACTCTTT.

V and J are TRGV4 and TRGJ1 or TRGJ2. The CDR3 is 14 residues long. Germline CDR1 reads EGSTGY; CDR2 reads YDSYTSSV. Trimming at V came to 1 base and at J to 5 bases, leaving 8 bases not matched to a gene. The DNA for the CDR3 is TGTGCCACCTGGGATGGCTCAGTCCATTATAAGAAACTCTTT. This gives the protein CATWDGSVHYKKLF.

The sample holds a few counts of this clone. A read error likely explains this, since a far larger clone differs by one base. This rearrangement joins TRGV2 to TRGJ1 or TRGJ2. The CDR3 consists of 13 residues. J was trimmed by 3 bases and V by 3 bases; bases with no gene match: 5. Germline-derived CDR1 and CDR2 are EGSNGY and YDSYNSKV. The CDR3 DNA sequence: TGTGCCACCTGGGACCGGCCTTATTATAAGAAACTCTTT. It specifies CATWDRPYYKKLF.

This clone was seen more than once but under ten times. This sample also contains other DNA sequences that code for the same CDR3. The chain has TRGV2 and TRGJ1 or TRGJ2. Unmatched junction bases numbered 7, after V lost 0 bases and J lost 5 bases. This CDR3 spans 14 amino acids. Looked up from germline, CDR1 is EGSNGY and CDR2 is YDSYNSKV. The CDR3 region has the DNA TGTGCCACCTGGGACGGGCCGAGACATTATAAGAAACTCTTT. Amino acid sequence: CATWDGPRHYKKLF.

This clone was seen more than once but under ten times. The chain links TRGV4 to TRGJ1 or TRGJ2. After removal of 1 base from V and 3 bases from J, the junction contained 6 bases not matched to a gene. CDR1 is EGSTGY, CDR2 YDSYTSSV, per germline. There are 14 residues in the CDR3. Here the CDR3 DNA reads TGTGCCACCTGGGATGGTTCTTCTTATTATAAGAAACTCTTT. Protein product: CATWDGSSYYKKLF.

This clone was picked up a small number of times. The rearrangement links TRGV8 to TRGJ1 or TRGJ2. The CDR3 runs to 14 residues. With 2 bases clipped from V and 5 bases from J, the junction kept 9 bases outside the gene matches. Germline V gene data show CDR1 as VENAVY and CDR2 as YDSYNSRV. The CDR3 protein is CATWDKESDYKKLF. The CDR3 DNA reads TGTGCCACCTGGGATAAGGAATCGGATTATAAGAAACTCTTT.

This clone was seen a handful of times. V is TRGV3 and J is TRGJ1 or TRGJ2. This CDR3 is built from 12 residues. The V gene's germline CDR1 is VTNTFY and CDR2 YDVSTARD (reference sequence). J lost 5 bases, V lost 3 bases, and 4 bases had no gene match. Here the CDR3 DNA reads TGTGCCACCTGGGACGAACATTATAAGAAACTCTTT. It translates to CATWDEHYKKLF.

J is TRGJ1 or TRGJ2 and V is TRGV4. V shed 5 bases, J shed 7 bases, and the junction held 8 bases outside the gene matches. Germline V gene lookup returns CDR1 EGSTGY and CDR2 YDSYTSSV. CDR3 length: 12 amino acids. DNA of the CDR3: TGTGCCACCTGGGTCCCGGGGTATAAGAAACTCTTT. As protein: CATWVPGYKKLF.

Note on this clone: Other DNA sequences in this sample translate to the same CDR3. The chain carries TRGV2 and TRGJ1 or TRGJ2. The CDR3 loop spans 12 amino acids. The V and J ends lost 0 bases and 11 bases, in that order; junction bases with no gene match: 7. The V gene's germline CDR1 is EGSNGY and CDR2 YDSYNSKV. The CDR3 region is CATWDGPSEKLF. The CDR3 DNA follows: TGTGCCACCTGGGACGGGCCGTCGGAGAAACTCTTT.

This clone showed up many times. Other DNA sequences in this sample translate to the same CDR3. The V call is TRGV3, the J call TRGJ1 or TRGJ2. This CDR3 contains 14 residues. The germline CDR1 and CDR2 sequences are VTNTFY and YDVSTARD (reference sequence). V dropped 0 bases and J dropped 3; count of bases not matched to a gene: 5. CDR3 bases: TGTGCCACCTGGGACAGGCCCCGTTATTATAAGAAACTCTTT. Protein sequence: CATWDRPRYYKKLF.

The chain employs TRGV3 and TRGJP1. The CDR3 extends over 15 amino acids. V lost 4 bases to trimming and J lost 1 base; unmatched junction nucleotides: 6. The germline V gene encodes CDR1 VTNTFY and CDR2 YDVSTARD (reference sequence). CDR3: CATWDGPTTGWFKIF. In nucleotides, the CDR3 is TGTGCCACCTGGGATGGACCTACCACTGGTTGGTTCAAGATATTT.

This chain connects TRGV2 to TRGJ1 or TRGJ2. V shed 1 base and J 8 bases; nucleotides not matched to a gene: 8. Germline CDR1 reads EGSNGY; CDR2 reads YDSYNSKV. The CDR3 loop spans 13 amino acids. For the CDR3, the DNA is TGTGCCACCTGGGACGGTCCTAGGGATAAGAAACTCTTT. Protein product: CATWDGPRDKKLF.

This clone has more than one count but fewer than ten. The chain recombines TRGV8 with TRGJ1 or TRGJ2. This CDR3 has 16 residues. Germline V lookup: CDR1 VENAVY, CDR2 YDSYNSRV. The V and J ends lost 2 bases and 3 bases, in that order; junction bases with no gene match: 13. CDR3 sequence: CATWDTSSTFYYKKLF. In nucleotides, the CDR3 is TGTGCCACCTGGGATACCTCTTCGACCTTTTATTATAAGAAACTCTTT.

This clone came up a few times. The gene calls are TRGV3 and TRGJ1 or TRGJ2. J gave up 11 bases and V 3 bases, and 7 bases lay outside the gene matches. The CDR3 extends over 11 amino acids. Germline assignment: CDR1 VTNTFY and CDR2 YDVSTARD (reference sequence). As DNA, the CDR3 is TGTGCCACCTGGGACCGGAAGGAGAAACTCTTT. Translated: CATWDRKEKLF.